These 11 T cell receptor beta chains originate from one sample sequenced in a study of blood T cell repertoires in COVID-19. The assay was immunoSEQ multiplex PCR, and TCRdb's table has in-frame clones only and misses some. The repertoire holds a few hundred thousand clones, around 86% seen once, with 3% in the top ten. Sample: peripheral blood. Source of these receptors: a woman in her twenties or thirties with active or convalescent COVID-19.

This chain uses TRBV30 with TRBJ2-3; no firm D call. Germline V lookup: CDR1 GTSNPN, CDR2 SVGIG (reference sequence). This CDR3 contains 12 residues. The V and J ends lost 3 bases and 5 bases respectively, with 9 bases between them. Written as DNA, the CDR3 is TGTGCCTGGAGCCCTCGCGGAGATACGCAGTATTTT. Its translation: CAWSPRGDTQYF.

The chain has TRBV14 and TRBJ1-5; D is undetermined. The V end lost 3 bases, the J end lost 6 bases, and 9 bases lay between the germline ends. There are 13 residues in the CDR3. Germline V gene data show CDR1 as SGHDN and CDR2 as FVKESK. The CDR3 loop reads CASSQGSFQPQHF. The CDR3 DNA reads TGTGCCAGCAGCCAGGGCAGCTTTCAGCCCCAGCATTTT.

The chain has TRBV7-2 and TRBJ1-3; D remains ambiguous. This CDR3 is built from 13 residues. V gave up 5 bases and J gave up 4 bases, with 9 bases separating them. CDR1 is SGHTA and CDR2 is FQGNSA in the germline V gene. The DNA for the CDR3 is TGTGCCAGCAGCACCAATACAGGAAACACCATATATTTT. It specifies CASSTNTGNTIYF. The full variable domain, in which reference TRBV7-2 and TRBJ1-3 provide the parts outside the CDR3, is GAGVSQSPSNKVTEKGKDVELRCDPISGHTALYWYRQSLGQGLEFLIYFQGNSAPDKSGLPSDRFSAERTGGSVSTLTIQRTQQEDSAVYLCASSTNTGNTIYFGEGSWLTVV.

This clone was detected only a few times. This sequence joins TRBV5-1 and TRBJ1-1; D gene unclear. The CDR3 has 13 amino acids. The V gene's germline CDR1 is SGHRS and CDR2 YFSETQ. The germline V and J ends were trimmed by 0 bases and 0 bases, with 3 bases remaining between them. CDR3 protein: CASSLVMNTEAFF. The CDR3 nucleotides are TGCGCCAGCAGCTTGGTTATGAACACTGAAGCTTTCTTT.

The chain joins TRBV5-1 to TRBJ2-7; D unclear. The CDR3 loop spans 13 amino acids. V was trimmed by 4 bases and J by 1 base, leaving 9 bases between them. Germline CDR1 and CDR2: SGHRS and YFSETQ. The CDR3 region is CASSTTFSYEQYF. CDR3 sequence (DNA): TGCGCCAGCAGCACCACTTTTTCCTACGAGCAGTACTTC.

This clone was seen a handful of times. The chain has TRBV28 and TRBJ1-2; 10 bases are shared with TRBD1. This CDR3 has 17 amino acids. J was trimmed by 2 bases and V by 6 bases; bases with no gene match: 12. Germline lookup yields CDR1 MDHEN and CDR2 SYDVKM. The CDR3 reads CASSYQTPGQGNYGYTF. CDR3 DNA: TGTGCCAGCAGCTATCAAACCCCGGGACAGGGGAACTATGGCTACACCTTC.

This sequence joins TRBV10-3 and TRBJ1-2, with TRBD1 matching over 7 bases. The germline V gene has CDR1 ENHRY and CDR2 SYGVKD. Unmatched junction bases numbered 12, after V lost 4 bases and J lost 13 bases. This CDR3 contains 13 residues. The CDR3 DNA follows: TGTGCCATCAGTGGGCAAATACAGGGGCCGAGCACCTTC. Translating gives CAISGQIQGPSTF.

This chain links TRBV9 with TRBJ1-3, with TRBD1 matching 7 bases. The trim removed 3 bases at V and 4 bases at J, leaving 10 bases unmatched. This CDR3 comprises 16 residues. Per germline, CDR1 SGDLS and CDR2 YYNGEE. The CDR3 DNA reads TGTGCCAGCAGCGCGTCACAGGGGACTCTCGGAAACACCATATATTTT. Its translation is CASSASQGTLGNTIYF.

This chain connects TRBV4-1 to TRBJ1-5, with D tentatively TRBD1 (5 bases). This CDR3 region has 17 residues. From germline, CDR1 is MGHRA and CDR2 YSYEKL. V was shortened by 0 bases and J by 5 bases, with 17 bases between the two germline ends. The CDR3 region has the DNA TGCGCCAGCAGCCAAGATCGTGGAGGGGAATTCGATCAGCCCCAGCATTTT. Translating it yields CASSQDRGGEFDQPQHF.

DNA for the CDR3: TGTGCCAGCAGCCCGGGACTAGCGGGGAACACAGATACGCAGTATTTT. Translation gives CASSPGLAGNTDTQYF. V usage is TRBV7-2 and J usage is TRBJ2-3; the match to TRBD2 covers 13 bases. From germline, CDR1 is SGHTA and CDR2 FQGNSA. This CDR3 is 16 amino acids long. The V segment lost 5 bases and the J segment 2 bases; nucleotides outside the gene matches: 4.

CDR3 sequence (DNA): TGTGCCTCAACCGGGACAGGGGGGACTCGCGCTGAGCAGTACTTC. Its translation: CASTGTGGTRAEQYF. The chain has TRBV28 and TRBJ2-7, with 11 bases identical to TRBD1. The CDR3 extends over 15 amino acids. Germline trimming cut 11 bases from V and 7 bases from J; bases unmatched to any gene: 16. Per germline, CDR1 MDHEN and CDR2 SYDVKM.